The clone carrying this T cell receptor (beta chain) was detected once. Patients at the Seattle site were enrolled during active infection and followed longitudinally. The source of the sample is a study of blood T cell repertoires in COVID-19. Study summary: Some COVID-19 samples were acute and others convalescent; all came from the United States, Italy and Spain. Sources were T cells, B-cell-depleted T cells, or PBMCs; the material itself was cDNA or gDNA.

The method was immunoSEQ multiplex PCR; TCRdb's version includes in-frame clones alone and lacks a portion of them. The sample has under 250,000 clones, approximately 88% seen once. The receptor was isolated from a woman aged 25 to 39 with COVID-19, enrolled during active disease. The sample was peripheral blood.

CDR3 amino acids: CATSSGERVAQYF. For the CDR3, the DNA is TGTGCCACCAGCAGCGGGGAACGAGTGGCGCAGTATTTT. The V and J genes are TRBV15 and TRBJ2-3; weak D call: TRBD2 (5 bases). The CDR3 contains 13 residues. Per germline, CDR1 LNHNV and CDR2 YYDKDF (reference sequence). Trimming took off 3 bases at V and 10 bases at J, with 14 bases between the two ends.